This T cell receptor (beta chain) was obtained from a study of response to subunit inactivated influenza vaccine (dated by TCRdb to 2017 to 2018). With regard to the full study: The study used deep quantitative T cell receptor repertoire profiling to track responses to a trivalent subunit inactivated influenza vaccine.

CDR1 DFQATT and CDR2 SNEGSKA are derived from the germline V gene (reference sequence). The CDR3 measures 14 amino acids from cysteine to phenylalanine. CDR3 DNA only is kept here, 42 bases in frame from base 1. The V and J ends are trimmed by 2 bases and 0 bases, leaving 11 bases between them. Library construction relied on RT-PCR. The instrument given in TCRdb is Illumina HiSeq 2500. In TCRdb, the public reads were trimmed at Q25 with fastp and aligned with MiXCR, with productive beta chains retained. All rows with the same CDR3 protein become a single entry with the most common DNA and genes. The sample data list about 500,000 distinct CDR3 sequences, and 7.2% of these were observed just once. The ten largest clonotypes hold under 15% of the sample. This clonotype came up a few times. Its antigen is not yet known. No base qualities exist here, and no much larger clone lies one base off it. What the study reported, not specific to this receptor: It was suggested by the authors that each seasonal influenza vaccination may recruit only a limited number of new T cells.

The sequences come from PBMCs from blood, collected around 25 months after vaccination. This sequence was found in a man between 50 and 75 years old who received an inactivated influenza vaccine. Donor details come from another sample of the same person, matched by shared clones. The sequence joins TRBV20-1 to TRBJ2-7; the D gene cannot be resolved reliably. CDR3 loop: CSARRAGDSYEQYF. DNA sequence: TGCAGTGCTAGAAGGGCTGGGGACTCCTACGAGCAGTACTTC.